This T cell receptor (beta chain) stems from a study of cytomegalovirus exposure and HLA in healthy donors. Sequencing was performed with immunoSEQ multiplex PCR; in TCRdb, only in-frame clones are kept and a portion is missing. The sample includes about 250,000 clones, roughly 87% of them seen just once. This CDR3 comprises 15 residues. Trimming stripped 3 bases from V and 1 base from J, with 12 bases between. CDR1 and CDR2 from the germline V gene are SEHNR and FQNEAQ (reference sequence). V gene TRBV7-9 combines with J gene TRBJ1-1, with TRBD1 as a possible D gene (5 bases). The sequence came from a young man in good health and CMV-seropositive. The sequenced sample was PBMCs. CDR3 coding DNA: TGTGCCAGCAGCTTGTCGCAGGGTTGGAACACTGAAGCTTTCTTT. Amino acid sequence: CASSLSQGWNTEAFF.